This T cell receptor beta chain originates from a study of T cells in Graves' hyperthyroidism and ophthalmopathy. Study details: At the time of initial diagnosis and before any treatment, peripheral blood was collected.

Authors of the study amplified TCR beta CDR3 regions from RNA transcripts. First-round RT-PCR of the TCR CDR3 relied on the HTBI primer set. TCRdb re-analysed the multiplex PCR reads in MiXCR, keeping a single row per CDR3 protein. Here the sample spans approximately 620,000 distinct CDR3 sequences, more than 15% being singletons. Germline CDR1 reads SGHRS; CDR2 reads YFSETQ. CDR3 size: 15 residues. Trimming stripped 6 bases from V and 8 bases from J, with 21 bases between. This clonotype turned up a few times. The TCR originated in a woman aged 40 to 55 with Graves' ophthalmopathy. Specimen: blood. The rearrangement links TRBV5-1 to TRBJ2-1, with D possibly called TRBD1 or TRBD2 (5 bases each). The CDR3 reads CASNNRGADGDEQFF. CDR3 sequence (DNA): TGCGCCAGCAACAATCGGGGCGCAGACGGCGATGAGCAGTTCTTC.